These 22 T cell receptor beta chains share one sample of origin, sequenced in a study of siplizumab effects on memory and regulatory T cells. Data came from immunoSEQ multiplex PCR; TCRdb stores just in-frame clones and leaves some out. The table lists more than 85,000 clones, approximately 94% of them singletons. The sequenced material came from CD4+ T cells sorted from blood. The receptors were gathered from a human donor in good health.

The chain is built from TRBV11-2 and TRBJ2-7; the match to TRBD2 covers 13 bases. Germline V gene data show CDR1 as SGHAT and CDR2 as FQNNGV. The J segment lost 4 bases and the V segment lost 1 base, leaving 4 bases of the junction unmatched. The CDR3 has 16 amino acids. Written as DNA, the CDR3 is TGTGCCAGCAGCTTAGTTGGGACTAGCGGGATATACGAGCAGTACTTC. It is translated as CASSLVGTSGIYEQYF. The full variable domain, completed using reference TRBV11-2 and TRBJ2-7, is EAGVAQSPRYKIIEKRQSVAFWCNPISGHATLYWYQQILGQGPKLLIQFQNNGVVDDSQLPKDRFSAERLKGVDSTLKIQPAKLEDSAVYLCASSLVGTSGIYEQYFGPGTRLTVT.

V usage is TRBV29-1 and J usage is TRBJ2-1; 7 nucleotides line up with TRBD2. The CDR3 loop spans 17 amino acids. In germline, CDR1 is SQVTM, CDR2 ANQGSEA. The ends lost 0 bases at V and 0 bases at J; junction bases unmatched: 8. CDR3 coding DNA: TGCAGCGTTGAAGATCGCCTAGCGGACTTCTCCTACAATGAGCAGTTCTTC. This gives the protein CSVEDRLADFSYNEQFF.

The rearrangement links TRBV30 to TRBJ1-1; a weak D match, TRBD1 (5 bases). V was shortened by 4 bases and J by 4 bases, with 16 bases between the two germline ends. Germline V gene lookup returns CDR1 GTSNPN and CDR2 SVGIG (reference sequence). The length of the CDR3 is 14 residues. The CDR3 sequence: CAWTPSGLGTEAFF. DNA of the CDR3: TGTGCCTGGACTCCCTCAGGGTTGGGCACTGAAGCTTTCTTT.

The V and J genes are TRBV6-1 and TRBJ1-4; D is unresolved. Per germline, CDR1 MNHNS and CDR2 SASEGT. The ends were cut back, 4 bases at V and 5 bases at J, with 14 bases in the middle. This CDR3 is 15 amino acids long. CDR3 sequence: CASSVTLDSNEKLFF. In DNA form, the CDR3 reads TGTGCCAGCAGTGTAACTTTGGACTCCAATGAAAAACTGTTTTTT.

The chain carries TRBV5-6 and TRBJ1-2; D possibly corresponds to TRBD1 (5 bases). V lost 0 bases, J lost 4 bases, and 10 bases lay in between. This CDR3 has 14 residues. CDR1 and CDR2 from the germline V gene are SGHDT and YYEEEE. The DNA for the CDR3 is TGTGCCAGCAGCTTGGTTCAGGGTCTCTATGGCTACACCTTC. This translates into CASSLVQGLYGYTF.

The rearrangement links TRBV5-4 to TRBJ1-5; D ambiguous. V was shortened by 4 bases and J by 4 bases, with 9 bases between the two germline ends. The CDR3 is 13 residues long. The germline CDR1 and CDR2 sequences are SGHNT and YYREEE (reference sequence). CDR3 sequence: CASSREPNQPQHF. CDR3 nucleotides: TGTGCCAGCAGCCGAGAACCTAATCAGCCCCAGCATTTT.

This clone has just one count. The CDR3 region is CASSTDLNYGYTF. The CDR3 bases are TGTGCCAGCTCAACAGATCTTAACTATGGCTACACCTTC. J is TRBJ1-2 and V is TRBV18; D remains unclear. Germline assignment: CDR1 KGHSH and CDR2 LQKENI. V lost 5 bases and J 1 base, leaving 8 bases between the germline ends. The CDR3 has 13 amino acids. Based on the CDR3 plus reference TRBV18 and TRBJ1-2, the full variable domain is NAGVMQNPRHLVRRRGQEARLRCSPMKGHSHVYWYRQLPEEGLKFMVYLQKENIIDESGMPKERFSAEFPKEGPSILRIQQVVRGDSAAYFCASSTDLNYGYTFGSGTRLTVV.

The chain uses TRBV6-5 and TRBJ1-5, with 8 nucleotides matching TRBD1. V shed 5 bases, J shed 7 bases, and the junction held 7 bases outside the gene matches. The CDR3 has 14 residues. CDR1 MNHEY and CDR2 SVGAGI come from the germline V gene. The DNA of the CDR3 is TGTGCCAGCAGTCCCGGACAGGGTAGACAGCCCCAGCATTTT. This codes for CASSPGQGRQPQHF.

V and J are TRBV7-2 and TRBJ2-1; D possibly corresponds to TRBD2 (6 bases). Germline CDR1 reads SGHTA; CDR2 reads FQGNSA. Deletions cut 2 bases from V and 10 bases from J, with 12 bases between. The CDR3 has 13 amino acids. In nucleotides, the CDR3 is TGTGCCAGCAGCTTATCCTATAGCGGAGAGCAGTTCTTC. Its protein product is CASSLSYSGEQFF.

This clone was detected once. The chain joins TRBV30 to TRBJ2-5; no firm D call. This CDR3 spans 13 amino acids. Germline V gene lookup returns CDR1 GTSNPN and CDR2 SVGIG (reference sequence). Between the trimmed V and J ends, which lost 0 bases and 3 bases, there was a span of 8 bases. The CDR3 protein is CAWSVTNKETQYF. CDR3 DNA: TGTGCCTGGAGTGTCACTAATAAAGAGACCCAGTACTTC.

The chain uses TRBV6-5 and TRBJ1-1; D is undetermined. This CDR3 is 16 amino acids long. V was clipped by 2 bases and J by 5 bases, with 18 bases between them. The V gene's germline CDR1 is MNHEY and CDR2 SVGAGI. The CDR3 here is CASSYTPPGLGTEAFF. The CDR3 nucleotides read TGTGCCAGCAGTTACACGCCACCGGGCCTGGGGACTGAAGCTTTCTTT.

The V and J genes are TRBV28 and TRBJ2-1; 10 positions agree with TRBD1. Trimming took 5 bases from V and 9 from J; bases not matched to a gene: 13. CDR1 MDHEN and CDR2 SYDVKM come from the germline V gene. This CDR3 comprises 16 residues. CDR3 region: CASSPLTGGALGEQFF. DNA for the CDR3: TGTGCCAGCAGTCCTCTGACAGGGGGCGCGTTGGGTGAGCAGTTCTTC. Full variable domain (outside the CDR3, taken from reference TRBV28 and TRBJ2-1): DVKVTQSSRYLVKRTGEKVFLECVQDMDHENMFWYRQDPGLGLRLIYFSYDVKMKEKGDIPEGYSVSREKKERFSLILESASTNQTSMYLCASSPLTGGALGEQFFGPGTRLTVL.

This chain connects TRBV7-2 to TRBJ2-1; D is perhaps TRBD2 (6 bases). There are 15 residues in the CDR3. Trimming cost V 5 bases and J 5 bases, with 16 bases left between them. Germline V gene sequence: CDR1 SGHTA, CDR2 FQGNSA. CDR3 region: CASSVVGQRDNEQFF. The CDR3 region has the DNA TGTGCCAGCAGCGTAGTCGGCCAGCGGGACAATGAGCAGTTCTTC.

In nucleotides, the CDR3 is TGCACCAGCAGCCAAGAATGGTGCCTAGCGGGACGTACGCAGTATTTT. Translating gives CTSSQEWCLAGRTQYF. The V and J genes are TRBV1 and TRBJ2-3; the table's D call, TRBD2, has no DNA check behind it. TRBV1 is classified as a pseudogene. This CDR3 has 16 residues.

V and J are TRBV2 and TRBJ1-2, with no clear D. From germline, CDR1 is SNHLY and CDR2 FYNNEI. The CDR3 is 15 residues long. Deletions cut 2 bases from V and 4 bases from J, with 14 bases between. The CDR3 bases are TGTGCCAGCAGTGAACAGTTAGGAAGTGTCTATGGCTACACCTTC. Translating it yields CASSEQLGSVYGYTF.

The chain is built from TRBV11-2 and TRBJ1-2; D gene ambiguous. Germline lookup yields CDR1 SGHAT and CDR2 FQNNGV. There are 12 residues in the CDR3. V was clipped by 5 bases and J by 6 bases, with 10 bases between them. In nucleotides, the CDR3 is TGTGCCAGCAGCCAAACATGGGATGGCTACACCTTC. This sequence encodes CASSQTWDGYTF.

This chain joins TRBV30 and TRBJ1-2; D gene ambiguous. The V end lost 3 bases, the J end lost 12 bases, and 17 bases lay between the germline ends. The CDR3 is 12 amino acids. CDR1 GTSNPN and CDR2 SVGIG come from the germline V gene (reference sequence). The CDR3 coding sequence is TGTGCCTGGAGCCCACATTCCCGGAGGGACACCTTC. As protein: CAWSPHSRRDTF.

V and J are TRBV29-1 and TRBJ2-7; 10 positions agree with TRBD2. This CDR3 has 13 amino acids. J lost 2 bases, V lost 6 bases, and 4 bases had no gene match. The germline V gene encodes CDR1 SQVTM and CDR2 ANQGSEA. For the CDR3, the DNA is TGCAGCGTGCGGACTAGCGGACCCTACGAGCAGTACTTC. This gives the protein CSVRTSGPYEQYF.

V is TRBV5-1 and J is TRBJ1-4; D gene ambiguous. Germline V gives CDR1 SGHRS, CDR2 YFSETQ. The CDR3 extends over 15 amino acids. Deletions cut 0 bases from V and 4 bases from J, with 10 bases between. The CDR3 sequence is CASSLALGFNEKLFF. The CDR3 coding sequence is TGCGCCAGCAGCTTGGCCTTGGGGTTTAATGAAAAACTGTTTTTT. Full variable domain (remainder filled in from reference TRBV5-1 and TRBJ1-4): KAGVTQTPRYLIKTRGQQVTLSCSPISGHRSVSWYQQTPGQGLQFLFEYFSETQRNKGNFPGRFSGRQFSNSRSEMNVSTLELGDSALYLCASSLALGFNEKLFFGSGTQLSVL.

The J gene is TRBJ2-2, the V gene TRBV5-1; 8 positions match TRBD2. CDR1 is SGHRS and CDR2 is YFSETQ in the germline V gene. Germline trimming cut 2 bases from V and 4 bases from J; bases unmatched to any gene: 7. There are 16 residues in the CDR3. CDR3 DNA: TGCGCCAGCAGCTTTTCGTTGGCGGGGGGCACCGGGGAGCTGTTTTTT. Translated, it gives CASSFSLAGGTGELFF.

CDR3 loop: CASSVGIRGAIYEKLFF. CDR3 DNA: TGTGCCAGCAGCGTAGGCATTCGAGGGGCCATATATGAAAAACTGTTTTTT. V gene TRBV9 combines with J gene TRBJ1-4; TRBD1 might be the D (5 bases). V was pared by 0 bases and J by 6 bases, with 18 bases between. Germline-derived CDR1 and CDR2 are SGDLS and YYNGEE. The CDR3 runs to 17 residues.

This clone was picked up a small number of times. The rearrangement uses TRBV9 and TRBJ1-1, with 8 nucleotides matching TRBD1. Germline CDR1 is SGDLS and CDR2 is YYNGEE. This CDR3 contains 15 residues. J was trimmed by 2 bases and V by 4 bases; bases with no gene match: 7. The CDR3 sequence is CASSTQGQGNTEAFF. Here the CDR3 DNA reads TGTGCCAGCAGCACCCAAGGACAGGGAAACACTGAAGCTTTCTTT.